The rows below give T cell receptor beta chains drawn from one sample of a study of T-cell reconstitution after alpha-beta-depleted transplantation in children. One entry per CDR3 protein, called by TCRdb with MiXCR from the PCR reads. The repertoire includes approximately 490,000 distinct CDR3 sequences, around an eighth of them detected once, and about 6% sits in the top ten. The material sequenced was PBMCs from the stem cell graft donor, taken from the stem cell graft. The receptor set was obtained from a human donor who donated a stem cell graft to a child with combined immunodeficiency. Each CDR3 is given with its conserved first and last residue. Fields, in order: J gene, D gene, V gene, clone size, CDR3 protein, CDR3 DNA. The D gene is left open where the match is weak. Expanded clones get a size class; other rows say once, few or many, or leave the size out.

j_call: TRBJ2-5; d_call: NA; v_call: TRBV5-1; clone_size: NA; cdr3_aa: CASSLTAETQYF; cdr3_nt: TGCGCCAGCAGCTTGACCGCGGAGACCCAGTACTTC
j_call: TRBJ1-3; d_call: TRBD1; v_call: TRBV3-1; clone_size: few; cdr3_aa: CASSLHPDREFGNTIYF; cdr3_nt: TGTGCCAGCAGCCTTCATCCGGACAGGGAATTTGGAAACACCATATATTTT
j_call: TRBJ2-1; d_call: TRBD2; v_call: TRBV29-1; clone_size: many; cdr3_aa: CSVEGAGGLYNEQFF; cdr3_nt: TGCAGCGTTGAAGGAGCGGGAGGCTTATACAATGAGCAGTTCTTC
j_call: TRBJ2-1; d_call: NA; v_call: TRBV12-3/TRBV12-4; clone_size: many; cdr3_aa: CAIGLTMAEQFF; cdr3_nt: TGTGCCATCGGACTAACCATGGCAGAGCAGTTCTTC
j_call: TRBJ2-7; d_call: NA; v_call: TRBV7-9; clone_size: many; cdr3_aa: CASSFEESSYEQYF; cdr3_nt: TGTGCCAGCAGCTTCGAGGAGAGCTCCTACGAGCAGTACTTC
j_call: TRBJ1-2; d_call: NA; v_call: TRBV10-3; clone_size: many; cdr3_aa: CVSGGYGYTF; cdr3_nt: TGTGTGAGTGGCGGCTATGGCTACACCTTC
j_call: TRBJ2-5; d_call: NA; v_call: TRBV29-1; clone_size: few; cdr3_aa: CSVGGGETVLETQYF; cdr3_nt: TGCAGCGTTGGGGGCGGAGAGACCGTCCTGGAGACCCAGTACTTC
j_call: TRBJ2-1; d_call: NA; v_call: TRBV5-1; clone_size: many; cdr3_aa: CASSGGRSSYNEQFF; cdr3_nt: TGCGCCAGCAGCGGGGGCAGGAGCTCCTACAATGAGCAGTTCTTC
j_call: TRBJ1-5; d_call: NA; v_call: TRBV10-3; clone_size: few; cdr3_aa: CAVKPSLSLNQPQHF; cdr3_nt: TGTGCCGTGAAACCCTCTCTATCGCTCAATCAGCCCCAGCATTTT
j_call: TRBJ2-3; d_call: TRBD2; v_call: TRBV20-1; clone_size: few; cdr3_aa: CSARDSWLAGGPDTQYF; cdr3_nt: TGCAGTGCTAGAGATTCTTGGCTTGCGGGAGGGCCGGATACGCAGTATTTT
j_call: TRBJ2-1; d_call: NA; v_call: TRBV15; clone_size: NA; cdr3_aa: CATSRADSSYNEQFF; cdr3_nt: TGTGCCACCAGCAGAGCGGATAGCTCCTACAATGAGCAGTTCTTC
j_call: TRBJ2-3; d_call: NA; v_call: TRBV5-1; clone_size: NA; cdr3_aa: CASSFLGGTDTQYF; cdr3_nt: TGCGCCAGCAGCTTTTTGGGGGGCACAGATACGCAGTATTTT
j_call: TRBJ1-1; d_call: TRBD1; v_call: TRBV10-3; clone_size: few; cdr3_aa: CAGGTGPTEAFF; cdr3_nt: TGTGCCGGGGGGACAGGCCCCACTGAAGCTTTCTTT
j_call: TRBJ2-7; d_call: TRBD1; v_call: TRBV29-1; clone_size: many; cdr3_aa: CSVVSGGYEQYF; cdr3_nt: TGCAGCGTTGTGTCAGGGGGCTACGAGCAGTACTTC
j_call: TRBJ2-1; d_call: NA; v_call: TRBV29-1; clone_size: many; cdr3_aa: CSVDSYEQFF; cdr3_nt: TGCAGCGTTGACTCCTATGAGCAGTTCTTC
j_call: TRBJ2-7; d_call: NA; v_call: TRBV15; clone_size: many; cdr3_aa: CATSRDSRGYEQYF; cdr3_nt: TGTGCCACCAGCAGAGACAGCCGGGGCTACGAGCAGTACTTC
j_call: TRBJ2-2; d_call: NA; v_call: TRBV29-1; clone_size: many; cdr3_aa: CSVGQLVTGELFF; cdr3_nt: TGCAGCGTTGGACAGCTAGTCACCGGGGAGCTGTTTTTT
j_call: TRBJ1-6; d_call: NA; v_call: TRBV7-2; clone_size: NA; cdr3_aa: CASHVGHNSPLHF; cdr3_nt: TGTGCCAGCCACGTCGGCCATAATTCACCCCTCCACTTT
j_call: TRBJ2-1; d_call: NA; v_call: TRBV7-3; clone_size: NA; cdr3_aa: CASSFTPMTMGRIANEQFF; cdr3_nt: TGTGCCAGCAGCTTTACCCCTATGACCATGGGCCGGATAGCTAATGAGCAGTTCTTC
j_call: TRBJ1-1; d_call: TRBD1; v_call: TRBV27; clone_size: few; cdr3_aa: CASSTAGGEAFF; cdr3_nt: TGTGCCAGCAGCACCGCAGGGGGTGAAGCTTTCTTT
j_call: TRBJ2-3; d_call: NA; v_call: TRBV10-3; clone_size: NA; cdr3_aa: CAISEGFTDTQYF; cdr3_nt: TGTGCCATCAGTGAGGGATTCACAGATACGCAGTATTTT
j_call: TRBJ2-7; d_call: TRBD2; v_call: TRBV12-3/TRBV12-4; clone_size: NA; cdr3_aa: CASGLAGLSYEQYF; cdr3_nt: TGTGCCAGCGGACTAGCGGGGTTATCCTACGAGCAGTACTTC
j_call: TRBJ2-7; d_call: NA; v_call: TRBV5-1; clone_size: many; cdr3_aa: CASSLLQGQGEQYF; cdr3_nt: TGCGCCAGCAGCTTGCTCCAGGGTCAGGGCGAGCAGTACTTC
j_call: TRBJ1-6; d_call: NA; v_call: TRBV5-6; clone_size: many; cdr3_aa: CASSLAHSPLHF; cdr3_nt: TGTGCCAGTTCCCTGGCGCATTCACCCCTCCACTTT
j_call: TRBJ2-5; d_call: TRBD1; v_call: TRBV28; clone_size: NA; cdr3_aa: CASSFVGQGLEETQYF; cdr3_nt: TGTGCCAGCAGTTTTGTCGGACAGGGTTTAGAGGAGACCCAGTACTTC
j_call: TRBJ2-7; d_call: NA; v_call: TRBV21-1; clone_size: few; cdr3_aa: CASSKKNGRDISYEQYF; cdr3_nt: TGTGCCAGCAGCAAAAAAAATGGCAGGGACATCTCCTACGAGCAGTACTTC
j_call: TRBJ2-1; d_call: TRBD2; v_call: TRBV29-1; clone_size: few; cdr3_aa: CSVSGGSGYNEQFF; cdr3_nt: TGCAGCGTCAGCGGGGGGTCGGGTTACAATGAGCAGTTCTTC
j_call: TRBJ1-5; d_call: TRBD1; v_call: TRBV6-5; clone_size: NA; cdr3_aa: CASSLGQGLINQPQHF; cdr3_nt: TGTGCCAGCAGCCTAGGACAGGGACTCATCAATCAGCCCCAGCATTTT
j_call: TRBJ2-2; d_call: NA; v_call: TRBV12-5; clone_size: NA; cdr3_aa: CASGLRSQAKGTGELFF; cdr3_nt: TGTGCTAGTGGTTTGCGTTCGCAGGCGAAGGGCACCGGGGAGCTGTTTTTT
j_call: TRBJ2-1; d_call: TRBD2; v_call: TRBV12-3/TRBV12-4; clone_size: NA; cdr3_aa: CACSFRRGLAGGDNNEQFF; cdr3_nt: TGTGCCTGCAGTTTCAGAAGAGGCTTAGCGGGAGGAGATAACAATGAGCAGTTCTTC
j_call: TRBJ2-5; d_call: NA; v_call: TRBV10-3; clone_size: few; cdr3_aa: CAISQTEETQYF; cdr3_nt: TGTGCCATCAGCCAGACAGAAGAGACCCAGTACTTC
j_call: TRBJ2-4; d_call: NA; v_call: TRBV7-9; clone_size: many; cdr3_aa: CASAGGVAKNIQYF; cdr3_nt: TGTGCCAGCGCCGGAGGAGTAGCCAAAAACATTCAGTACTTC
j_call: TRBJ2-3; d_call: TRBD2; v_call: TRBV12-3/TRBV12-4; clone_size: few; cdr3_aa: CASTNSLGGLAVSTDTQYF; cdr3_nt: TGTGCCAGCACCAATTCTCTAGGGGGACTAGCAGTTAGCACAGATACGCAGTATTTT
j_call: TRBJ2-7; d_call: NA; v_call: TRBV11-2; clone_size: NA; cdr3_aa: CASAGHYEQYF; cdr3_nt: TGTGCCAGCGCCGGGCACTACGAGCAGTACTTC
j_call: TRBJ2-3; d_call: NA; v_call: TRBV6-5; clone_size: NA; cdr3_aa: CASSSPGREVGDTQYF; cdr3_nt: TGTGCCAGCAGTTCCCCGGGGCGGGAAGTTGGAGATACGCAGTATTTT
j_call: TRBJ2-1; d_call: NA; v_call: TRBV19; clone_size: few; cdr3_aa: CASSTGRDNEQFF; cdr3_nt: TGTGCCAGTAGCACCGGACGGGACAATGAGCAGTTCTTC
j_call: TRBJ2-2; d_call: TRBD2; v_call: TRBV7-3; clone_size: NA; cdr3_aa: CASSPRTSGNAGELFF; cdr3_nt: TGTGCCAGCAGCCCTAGGACTAGCGGGAACGCCGGGGAGCTGTTTTTT
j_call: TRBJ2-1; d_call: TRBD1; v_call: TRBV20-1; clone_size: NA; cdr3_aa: CSASVRGRPSYNEQFF; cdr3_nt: TGCAGTGCTAGCGTCAGGGGGCGCCCCTCCTACAATGAGCAGTTCTTC
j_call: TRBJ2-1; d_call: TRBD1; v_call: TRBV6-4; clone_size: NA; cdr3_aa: CASSAGQGSYNEQFF; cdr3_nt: TGTGCCAGCAGTGCGGGACAGGGTTCCTACAATGAGCAGTTCTTC
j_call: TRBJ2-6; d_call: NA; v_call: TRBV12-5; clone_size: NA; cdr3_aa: CASAPLGALGANVLTF; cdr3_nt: TGTGCTAGTGCCCCTCTCGGGGCGCTTGGGGCCAACGTCCTGACTTTC
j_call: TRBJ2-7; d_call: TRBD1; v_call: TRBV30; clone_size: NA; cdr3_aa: CAWRLTGGYTYEQYF; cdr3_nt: TGTGCCTGGAGGTTGACAGGGGGCTACACCTACGAGCAGTACTTC
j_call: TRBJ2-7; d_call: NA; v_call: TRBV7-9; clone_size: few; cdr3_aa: CASSSTVNSSYEQYF; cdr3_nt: TGTGCCAGCAGCTCAACAGTGAACAGCTCCTACGAGCAGTACTTC
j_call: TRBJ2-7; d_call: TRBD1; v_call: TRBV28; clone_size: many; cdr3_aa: CASSITGVLAYEQYF; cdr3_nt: TGTGCCAGCAGTATTACAGGGGTCCTCGCCTACGAGCAGTACTTC
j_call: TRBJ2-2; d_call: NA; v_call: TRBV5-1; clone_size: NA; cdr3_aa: CASSLFQTSNTGELFF; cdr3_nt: TGCGCCAGCAGCTTGTTCCAAACCTCGAACACCGGGGAGCTGTTTTTT
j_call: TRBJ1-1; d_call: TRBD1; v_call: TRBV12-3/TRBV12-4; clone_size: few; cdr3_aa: CASSGTGLITEAFF; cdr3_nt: TGTGCCAGCAGTGGGACAGGACTGATCACTGAAGCTTTCTTT
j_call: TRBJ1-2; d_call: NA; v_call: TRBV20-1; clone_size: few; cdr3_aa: CSARAGTSYGYTF; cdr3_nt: TGCAGTGCTAGAGCCGGGACAAGTTATGGCTACACCTTC
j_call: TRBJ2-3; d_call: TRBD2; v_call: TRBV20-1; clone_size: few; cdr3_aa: CSARGLAGGTSTDTQYF; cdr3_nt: TGCAGTGCTAGGGGACTAGCGGGGGGGACTAGCACAGATACGCAGTATTTT